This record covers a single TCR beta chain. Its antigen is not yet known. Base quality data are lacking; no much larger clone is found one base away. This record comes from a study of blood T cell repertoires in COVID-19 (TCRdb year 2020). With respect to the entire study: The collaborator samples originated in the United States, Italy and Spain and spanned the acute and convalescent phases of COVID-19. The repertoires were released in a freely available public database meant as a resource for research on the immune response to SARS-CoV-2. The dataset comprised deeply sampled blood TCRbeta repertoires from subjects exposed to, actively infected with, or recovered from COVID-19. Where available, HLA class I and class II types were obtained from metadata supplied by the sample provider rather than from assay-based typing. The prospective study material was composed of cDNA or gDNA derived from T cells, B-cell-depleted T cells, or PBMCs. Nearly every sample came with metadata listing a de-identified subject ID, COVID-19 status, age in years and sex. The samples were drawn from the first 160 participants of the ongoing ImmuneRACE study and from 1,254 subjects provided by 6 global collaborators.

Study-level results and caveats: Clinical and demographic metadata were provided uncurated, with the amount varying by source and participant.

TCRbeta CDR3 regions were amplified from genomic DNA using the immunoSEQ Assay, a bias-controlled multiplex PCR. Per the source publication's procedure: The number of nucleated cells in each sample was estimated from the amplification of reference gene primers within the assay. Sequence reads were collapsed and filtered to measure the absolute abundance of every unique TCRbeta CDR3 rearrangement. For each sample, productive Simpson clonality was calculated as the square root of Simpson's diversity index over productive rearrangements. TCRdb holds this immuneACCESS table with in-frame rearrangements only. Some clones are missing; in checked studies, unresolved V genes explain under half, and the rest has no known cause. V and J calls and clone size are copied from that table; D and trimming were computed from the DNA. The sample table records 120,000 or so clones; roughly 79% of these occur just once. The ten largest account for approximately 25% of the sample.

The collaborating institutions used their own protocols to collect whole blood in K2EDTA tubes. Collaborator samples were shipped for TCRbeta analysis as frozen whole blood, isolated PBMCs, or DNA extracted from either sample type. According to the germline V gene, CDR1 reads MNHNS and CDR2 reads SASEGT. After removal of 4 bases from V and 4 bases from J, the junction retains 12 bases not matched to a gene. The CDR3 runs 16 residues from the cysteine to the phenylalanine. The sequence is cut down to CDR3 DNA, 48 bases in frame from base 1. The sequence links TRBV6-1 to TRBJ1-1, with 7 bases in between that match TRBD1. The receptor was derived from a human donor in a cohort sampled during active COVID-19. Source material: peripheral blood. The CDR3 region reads CASSGSLGSGGTEAFF. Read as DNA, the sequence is TGTGCCAGCAGTGGTTCCCTGGGTTCAGGGGGCACTGAAGCTTTCTTT.